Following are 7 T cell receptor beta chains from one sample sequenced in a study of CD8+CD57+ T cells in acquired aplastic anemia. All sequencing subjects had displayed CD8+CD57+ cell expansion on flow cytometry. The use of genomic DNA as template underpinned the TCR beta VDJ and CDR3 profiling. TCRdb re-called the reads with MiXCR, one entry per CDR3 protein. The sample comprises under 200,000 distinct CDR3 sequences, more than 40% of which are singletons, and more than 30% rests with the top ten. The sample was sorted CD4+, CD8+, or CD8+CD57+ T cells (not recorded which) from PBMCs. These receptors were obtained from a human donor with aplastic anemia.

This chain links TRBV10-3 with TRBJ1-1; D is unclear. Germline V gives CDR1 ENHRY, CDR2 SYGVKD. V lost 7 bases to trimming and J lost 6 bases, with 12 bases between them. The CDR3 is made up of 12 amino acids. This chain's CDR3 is CAIMASGAEAFF. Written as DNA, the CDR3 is TGTGCCATCATGGCGTCCGGGGCTGAAGCTTTCTTT.

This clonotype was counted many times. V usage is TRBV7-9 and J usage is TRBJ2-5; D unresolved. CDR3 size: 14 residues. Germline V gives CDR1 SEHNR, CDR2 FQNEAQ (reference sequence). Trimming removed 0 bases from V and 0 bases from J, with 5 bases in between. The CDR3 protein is CASSLAAHQETQYF. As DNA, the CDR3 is TGTGCCAGCAGCTTAGCAGCGCACCAAGAGACCCAGTACTTC. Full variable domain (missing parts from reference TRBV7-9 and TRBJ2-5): DTGVSQNPRHKITKRGQNVTFRCDPISEHNRLYWYRQTLGQGPEFLTYFQNEAQLEKSRLLSDRFSAERPKGSFSTLEIQRTEQGDSAMYLCASSLAAHQETQYFGPGTRLLVL.

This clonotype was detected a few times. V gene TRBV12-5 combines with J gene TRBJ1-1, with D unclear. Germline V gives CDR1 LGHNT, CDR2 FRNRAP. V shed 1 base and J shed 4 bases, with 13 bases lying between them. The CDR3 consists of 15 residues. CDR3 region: CASGLAGPVGTEAFF. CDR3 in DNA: TGTGCTAGTGGTTTGGCCGGGCCCGTGGGCACTGAAGCTTTCTTT.

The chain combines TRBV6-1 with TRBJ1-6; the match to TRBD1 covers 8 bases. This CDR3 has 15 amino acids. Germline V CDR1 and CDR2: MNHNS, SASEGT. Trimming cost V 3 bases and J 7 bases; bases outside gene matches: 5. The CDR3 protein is CASSDHGTGNSPLHF. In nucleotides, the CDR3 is TGTGCCAGCAGTGACCATGGGACAGGAAATTCACCCCTCCACTTT.

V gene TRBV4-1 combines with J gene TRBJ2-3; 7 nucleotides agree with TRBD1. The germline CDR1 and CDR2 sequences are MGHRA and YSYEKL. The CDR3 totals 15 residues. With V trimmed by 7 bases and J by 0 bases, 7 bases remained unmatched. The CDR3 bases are TGCGCCAGCACTCTGACAGGGACAAGCACAGATACGCAGTATTTT. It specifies CASTLTGTSTDTQYF.

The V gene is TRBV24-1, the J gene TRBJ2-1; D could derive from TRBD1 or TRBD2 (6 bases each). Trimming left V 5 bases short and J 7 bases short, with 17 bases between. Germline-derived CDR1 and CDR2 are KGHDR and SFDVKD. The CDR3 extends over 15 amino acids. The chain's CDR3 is CATSVAGGPWNEQFF. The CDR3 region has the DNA TGTGCCACCAGTGTTGCCGGGGGCCCTTGGAATGAGCAGTTCTTC.

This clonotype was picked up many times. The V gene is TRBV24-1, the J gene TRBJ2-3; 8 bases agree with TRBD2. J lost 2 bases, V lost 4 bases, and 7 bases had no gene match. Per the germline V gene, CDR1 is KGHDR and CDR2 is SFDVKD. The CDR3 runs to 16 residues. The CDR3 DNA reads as TGTGCCACCAGTGAGCCCGGGACTAGGGACACAGATACGCAGTATTTT. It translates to CATSEPGTRDTDTQYF.